This T cell receptor (beta chain) was obtained from a study of blood T cell repertoires in COVID-19. Overall study context: COVID-19 samples, acute and convalescent, were from the United States, Italy and Spain. From T cells, B-cell-depleted T cells, or PBMCs came the material, which was cDNA or gDNA.

A single count supports this clone. As handled by the study authors: Nucleated cell counts were estimated from reference gene primer amplification. The method was immunoSEQ multiplex PCR; TCRdb's version includes in-frame clones alone and lacks a portion of them. Clonal size and the V and J genes are those of that table, whereas D and trimming came from the DNA. The sample has over 85,000 clones; 79% are singletons. This CDR3 region has 15 residues. Trimming took 6 bases from V and 8 from J; bases not matched to a gene: 12. The germline gives CDR1 SGHNT, CDR2 YYREEE (reference sequence). Sample: peripheral blood. The V gene is TRBV5-4, the J gene TRBJ2-1, with 9 bases identical to TRBD1. The sequence was collected from a human donor in a cohort sampled during active COVID-19. The chain's CDR3 is CASTRDRVEGYEQFF. CDR3 nucleotides: TGTGCCAGCACCCGGGACAGGGTAGAGGGTTATGAGCAGTTCTTC.